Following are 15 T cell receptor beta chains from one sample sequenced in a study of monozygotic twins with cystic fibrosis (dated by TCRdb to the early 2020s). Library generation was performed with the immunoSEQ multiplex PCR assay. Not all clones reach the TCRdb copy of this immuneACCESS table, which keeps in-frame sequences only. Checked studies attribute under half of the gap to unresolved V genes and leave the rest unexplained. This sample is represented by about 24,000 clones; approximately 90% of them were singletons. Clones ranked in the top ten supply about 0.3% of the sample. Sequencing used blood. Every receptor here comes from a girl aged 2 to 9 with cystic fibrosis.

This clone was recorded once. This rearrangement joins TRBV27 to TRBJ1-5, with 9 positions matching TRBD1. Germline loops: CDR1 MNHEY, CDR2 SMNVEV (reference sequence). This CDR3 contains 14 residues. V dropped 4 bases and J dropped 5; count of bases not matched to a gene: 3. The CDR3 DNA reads TGTGCCAGCAGTTGGGGACAGGGAGATCAGCCCCAGCATTTT. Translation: CASSWGQGDQPQHF.

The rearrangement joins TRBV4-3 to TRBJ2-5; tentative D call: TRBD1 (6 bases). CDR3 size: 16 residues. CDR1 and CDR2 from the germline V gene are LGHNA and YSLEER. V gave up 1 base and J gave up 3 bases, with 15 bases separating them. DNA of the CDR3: TGCGCCAGCAGCCAAGGATCATCACAGGGAGAAGAGACCCAGTACTTC. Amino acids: CASSQGSSQGEETQYF.

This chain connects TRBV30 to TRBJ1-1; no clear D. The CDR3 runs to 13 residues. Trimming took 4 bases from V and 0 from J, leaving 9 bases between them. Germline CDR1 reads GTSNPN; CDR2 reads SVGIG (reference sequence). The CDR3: CAWTEQMNTEAFF. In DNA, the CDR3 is TGTGCCTGGACCGAACAGATGAACACTGAAGCTTTCTTT.

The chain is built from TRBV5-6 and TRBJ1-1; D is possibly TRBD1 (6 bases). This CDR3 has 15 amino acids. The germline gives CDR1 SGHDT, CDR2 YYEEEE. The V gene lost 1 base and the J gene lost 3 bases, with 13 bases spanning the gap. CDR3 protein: CASSLIRGADTEAFF. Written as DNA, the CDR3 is TGTGCCAGCAGCTTGATCAGGGGTGCAGACACTGAAGCTTTCTTT.

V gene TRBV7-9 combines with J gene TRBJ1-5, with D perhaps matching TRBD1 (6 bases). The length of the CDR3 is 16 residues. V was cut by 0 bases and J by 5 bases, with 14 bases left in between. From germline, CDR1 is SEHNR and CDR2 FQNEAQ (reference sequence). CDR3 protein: CASSLAARGRDQPQHF. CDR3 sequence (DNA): TGTGCCAGCAGCTTAGCGGCCAGGGGAAGGGATCAGCCCCAGCATTTT.

CDR3 residues: CTSRLELVRKTYGYTF. CDR3 bases: TGCACCAGCAGGTTGGAGCTTGTGCGAAAGACCTATGGCTACACCTTC. The chain combines TRBV1 with TRBJ1-2. TRBV1 constitutes a pseudogene. The CDR3 loop spans 16 amino acids.

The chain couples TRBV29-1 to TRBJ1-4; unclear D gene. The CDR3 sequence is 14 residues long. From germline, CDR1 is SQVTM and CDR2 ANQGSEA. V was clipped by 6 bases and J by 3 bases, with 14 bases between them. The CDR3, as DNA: TGCAGCGTCATAAGTGGGTTCTCTAATGAAAAACTGTTTTTT. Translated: CSVISGFSNEKLFF.

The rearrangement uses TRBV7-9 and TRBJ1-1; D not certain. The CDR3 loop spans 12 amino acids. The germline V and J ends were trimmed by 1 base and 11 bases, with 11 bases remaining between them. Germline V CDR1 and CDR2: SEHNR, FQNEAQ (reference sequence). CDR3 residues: CASSLGAQAAFF. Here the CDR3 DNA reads TGTGCCAGCAGCTTAGGGGCTCAGGCGGCTTTCTTT.

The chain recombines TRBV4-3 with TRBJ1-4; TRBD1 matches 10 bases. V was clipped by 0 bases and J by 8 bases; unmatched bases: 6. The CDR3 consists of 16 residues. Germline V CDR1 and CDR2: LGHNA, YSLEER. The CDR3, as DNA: TGCGCCAGCAGCCAAGATCGGGGACAGGGGAGCGAAAAACTGTTTTTT. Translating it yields CASSQDRGQGSEKLFF.

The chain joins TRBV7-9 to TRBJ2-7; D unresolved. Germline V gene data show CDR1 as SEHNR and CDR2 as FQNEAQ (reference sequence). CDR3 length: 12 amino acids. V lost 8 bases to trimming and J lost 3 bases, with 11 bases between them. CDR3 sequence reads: CASAAGSYEQYF. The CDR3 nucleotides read TGTGCCAGCGCGGCAGGCAGCTACGAGCAGTACTTC.

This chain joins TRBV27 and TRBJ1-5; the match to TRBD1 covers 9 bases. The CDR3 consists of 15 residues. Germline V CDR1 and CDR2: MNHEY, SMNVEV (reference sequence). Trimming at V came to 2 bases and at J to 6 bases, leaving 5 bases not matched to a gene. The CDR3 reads CASSLRQGVLQPQHF. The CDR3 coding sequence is TGTGCCAGCAGTTTAAGACAGGGGGTGCTTCAGCCCCAGCATTTT.

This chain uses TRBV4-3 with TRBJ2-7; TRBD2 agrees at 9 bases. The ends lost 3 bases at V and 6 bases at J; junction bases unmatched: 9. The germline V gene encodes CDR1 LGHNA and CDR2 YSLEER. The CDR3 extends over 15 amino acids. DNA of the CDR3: TGCGCCAGCAGCCATTCGCGGGGGGGTGCGGGCGAGCAGTACTTC. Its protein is CASSHSRGGAGEQYF.

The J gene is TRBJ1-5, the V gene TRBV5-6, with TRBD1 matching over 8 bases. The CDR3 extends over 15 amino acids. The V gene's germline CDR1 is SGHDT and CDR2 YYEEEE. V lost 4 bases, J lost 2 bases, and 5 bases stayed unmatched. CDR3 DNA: TGTGCCAGCAGCAGGACAGGGTTGGGCAATCAGCCCCAGCATTTT. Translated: CASSRTGLGNQPQHF.

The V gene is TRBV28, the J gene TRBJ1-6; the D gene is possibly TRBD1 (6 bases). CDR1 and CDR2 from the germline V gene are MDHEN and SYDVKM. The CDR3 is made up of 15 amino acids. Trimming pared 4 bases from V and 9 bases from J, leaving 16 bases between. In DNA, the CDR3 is TGTGCCAGCAGTTCCCTCGCGGGGGCCCTTTCACCCCTCCACTTT. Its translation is CASSSLAGALSPLHF.

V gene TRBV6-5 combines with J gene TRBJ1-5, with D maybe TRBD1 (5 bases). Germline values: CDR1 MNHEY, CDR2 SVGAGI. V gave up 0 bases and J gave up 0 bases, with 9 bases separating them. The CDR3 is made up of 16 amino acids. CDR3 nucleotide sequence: TGTGCCAGCAGTTACTCCGGGGGAGCTAGCAATCAGCCCCAGCATTTT. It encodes CASSYSGGASNQPQHF.